A single sample gave rise to the 10 T cell receptor beta chains below, sequenced in a study of OX40 agonist ivuxolimab in advanced cancers. The assay was immunoSEQ multiplex PCR, and TCRdb's table has in-frame clones only and misses some. Among around 79,000 clones listed, roughly 85% were seen once. The sequenced sample was CD4+ or CD8+ T cells sorted from blood, obtained in a trial of the OX40 agonist ivuxolimab. Source of these receptors: an adult with an advanced solid tumor such as melanoma, head and neck, liver or kidney cancer.

The gene calls are TRBV30 and TRBJ1-6, with a weak D call TRBD1 (5 bases). The CDR3 covers 12 residues. The V end was cut by 6 bases, the J end by 10 bases, with 13 bases between. Germline V CDR1 and CDR2: GTSNPN, SVGIG (reference sequence). In DNA, the CDR3 is TGTGCCTGTGGGGCCGTCAACTCACCCCTCCACTTT. Residues: CACGAVNSPLHF.

The chain employs TRBV7-8 and TRBJ1-1; D is ambiguous. With 6 bases removed from V and 3 bases from J, the gap between germline ends came to 11 bases. The CDR3 totals 13 residues. Germline V gives CDR1 SGHVS, CDR2 FQNEAQ. The CDR3 is CASSLLLDTEAFF. The DNA for the CDR3 is TGTGCCAGCAGTTTACTATTGGACACTGAAGCTTTCTTT.

The rearrangement uses TRBV9 and TRBJ1-4; D ambiguous. This CDR3 contains 14 residues. V lost 4 bases to trimming and J lost 0 bases, with 7 bases between them. The germline gives CDR1 SGDLS, CDR2 YYNGEE. This CDR3 reads CASSPRPTNEKLFF. For the CDR3, the DNA is TGTGCCAGCAGCCCTCGCCCAACTAATGAAAAACTGTTTTTT.

This clone has only one observation. This sequence joins TRBV6-5 and TRBJ2-7; 9 bases match TRBD1. The germline V gene has CDR1 MNHEY and CDR2 SVGAGI. This CDR3 comprises 14 residues. Losses at the gene ends were 5 bases for V and 1 base for J; bases not matched to a gene: 3. The DNA for the CDR3 is TGTGCCAGCAGTCGGACAGGGGATTCCTACGAGCAGTACTTC. This translates into CASSRTGDSYEQYF.

J is TRBJ1-1 and V is TRBV5-4; maybe TRBD1 (5 bases). There are 13 residues in the CDR3. The V end lost 4 bases, the J end lost 4 bases, and 11 bases lay between the germline ends. Germline CDR1 is SGHNT and CDR2 is YYREEE (reference sequence). The CDR3 sequence: CASSRRGGTEAFF. CDR3 in DNA: TGTGCCAGCAGCCGTAGGGGAGGCACTGAAGCTTTCTTT.

The rearrangement links TRBV6-5 to TRBJ2-7, with 10 positions matching TRBD2. Germline V gives CDR1 MNHEY, CDR2 SVGAGI. The ends lost 5 bases at V and 6 bases at J; junction bases unmatched: 7. The CDR3 runs 14 residues. CDR3: CASSRWASGGEQYF. The DNA of the CDR3 is TGTGCCAGCAGTCGCTGGGCTAGCGGGGGCGAGCAGTACTTC.

The chain joins TRBV5-1 to TRBJ2-1; D remains unclear. The V end lost 0 bases, the J end lost 8 bases, and 6 bases lay between the germline ends. CDR1 SGHRS and CDR2 YFSETQ come from the germline V gene. CDR3 length: 12 residues. CDR3 sequence (DNA): TGCGCCAGCAGCTTGGATTTTTATGAGCAGTTCTTC. Residues: CASSLDFYEQFF.

The V gene is TRBV29-1, the J gene TRBJ2-1; no clear D. This CDR3 has 15 residues. CDR1 is SQVTM, CDR2 ANQGSEA, per germline. V was trimmed by 4 bases and J by 0 bases, leaving 13 bases between them. CDR3 amino acids: CSVAFQLSSYNEQFF. The CDR3, as DNA: TGCAGCGTTGCCTTTCAGCTAAGCTCCTACAATGAGCAGTTCTTC.

J is TRBJ2-7 and V is TRBV7-2; the match to TRBD2 covers 13 bases. The CDR3 sequence is 16 residues long. Germline trimming cut 5 bases from V and 2 bases from J; bases unmatched to any gene: 6. Germline V CDR1 and CDR2: SGHTA, FQGNSA. CDR3 residues: CASSPRLAGGPYEQYF. In DNA form, the CDR3 reads TGTGCCAGCAGCCCCAGACTAGCGGGGGGCCCCTACGAGCAGTACTTC.

The CDR3 DNA sequence: TGTGCCAGTAGTATAGTCTCGGGACAGTCCTTCACTGAAGCTTTCTTT. Its protein product is CASSIVSGQSFTEAFF. The chain recombines TRBV19 with TRBJ1-1, with 7 nucleotides matching TRBD1. This CDR3 has 16 amino acids. CDR1 and CDR2 from the germline V gene are LNHDA and SQIVND (reference sequence). The trim removed 1 base at V and 4 bases at J, leaving 9 bases unmatched.